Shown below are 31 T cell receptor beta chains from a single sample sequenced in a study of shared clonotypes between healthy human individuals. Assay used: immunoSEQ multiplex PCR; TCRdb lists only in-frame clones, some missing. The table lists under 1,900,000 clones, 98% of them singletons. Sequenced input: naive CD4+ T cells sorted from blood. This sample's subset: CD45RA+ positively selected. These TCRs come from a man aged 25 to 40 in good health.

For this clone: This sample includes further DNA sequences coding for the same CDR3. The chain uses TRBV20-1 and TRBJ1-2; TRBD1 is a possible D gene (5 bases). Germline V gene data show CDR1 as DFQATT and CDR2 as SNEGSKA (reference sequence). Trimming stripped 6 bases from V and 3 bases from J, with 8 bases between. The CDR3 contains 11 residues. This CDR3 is CSARRDYGYTF. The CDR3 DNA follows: TGCAGTGCCCGCAGGGACTATGGCTACACCTTC.

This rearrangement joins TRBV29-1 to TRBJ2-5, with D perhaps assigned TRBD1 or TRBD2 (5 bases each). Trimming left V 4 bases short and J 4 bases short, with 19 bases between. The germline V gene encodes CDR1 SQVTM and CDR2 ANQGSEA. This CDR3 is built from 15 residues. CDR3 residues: CSVGIGTWKGETQYF. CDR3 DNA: TGCAGCGTTGGGATCGGGACCTGGAAGGGAGAGACCCAGTACTTC.

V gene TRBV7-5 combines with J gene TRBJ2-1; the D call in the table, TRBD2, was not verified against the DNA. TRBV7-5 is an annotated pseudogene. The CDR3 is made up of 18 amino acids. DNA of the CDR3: TGTGCCAGAAGCTTAGGCGTTTGGGCTAGCGGGGGGACGGATGAGCAGTTCTTC. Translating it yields CARSLGVWASGGTDEQFF.

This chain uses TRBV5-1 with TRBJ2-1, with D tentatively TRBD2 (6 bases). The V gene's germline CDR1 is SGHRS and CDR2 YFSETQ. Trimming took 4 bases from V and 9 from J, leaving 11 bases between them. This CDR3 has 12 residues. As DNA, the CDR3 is TGCGCCAGCAGCCTGAATAGCGGTGAGCAGTTCTTC. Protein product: CASSLNSGEQFF.

DNA for the CDR3: TGTGCCAGCAGTTTGACCATGAGGACTCTAAGCTCCTACGAGCAGTACTTC. It translates to CASSLTMRTLSSYEQYF. The chain has TRBV28 and TRBJ2-7; maybe TRBD2 (5 bases). The CDR3 sequence is 17 residues long. Germline V gene lookup returns CDR1 MDHEN and CDR2 SYDVKM. The V end was cut by 3 bases, the J end by 0 bases, with 18 bases between. The full variable domain, completed using reference TRBV28 and TRBJ2-7, is DVKVTQSSRYLVKRTGEKVFLECVQDMDHENMFWYRQDPGLGLRLIYFSYDVKMKEKGDIPEGYSVSREKKERFSLILESASTNQTSMYLCASSLTMRTLSSYEQYFGPGTRLTVT.

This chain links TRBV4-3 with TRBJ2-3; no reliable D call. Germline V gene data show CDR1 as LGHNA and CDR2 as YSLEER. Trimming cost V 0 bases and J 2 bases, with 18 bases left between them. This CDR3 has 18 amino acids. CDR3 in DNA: TGCGCCAGCAGCCAAGATCTGCCCACTCGTTATAACACAGATACGCAGTATTTT. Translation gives CASSQDLPTRYNTDTQYF.

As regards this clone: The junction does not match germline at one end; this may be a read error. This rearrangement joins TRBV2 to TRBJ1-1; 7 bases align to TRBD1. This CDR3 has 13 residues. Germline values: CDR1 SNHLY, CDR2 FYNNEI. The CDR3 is CASREGLGQEAFF. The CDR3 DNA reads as TGTGCCAGCAGGGAAGGGTTGGGACAGGAAGCTTTCTTT.

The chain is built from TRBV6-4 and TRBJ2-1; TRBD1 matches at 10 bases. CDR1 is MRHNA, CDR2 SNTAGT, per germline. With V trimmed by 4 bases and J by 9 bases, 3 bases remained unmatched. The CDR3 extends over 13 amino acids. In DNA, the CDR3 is TGTGCCAGCAGTGCCGGGACAGGGGCTGAGCAGTTCTTC. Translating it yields CASSAGTGAEQFF.

The CDR3 DNA reads as TGTGCCAGCAGCCAAGATGGTCCCGGGCTAGCGGGAGTTAACGAGCAGTACTTC. It is translated as CASSQDGPGLAGVNEQYF. The chain has TRBV4-2 and TRBJ2-7; 10 nucleotides match TRBD2. Germline CDR1 reads LGHNA; CDR2 reads YNFKEQ. The V gene end was trimmed by 0 bases and the J gene end by 5 bases; junction bases not matched to a gene: 13. The CDR3 contains 18 residues.

The CDR3 DNA reads TGCGCCAGCAGCTTTGGGCAGGGACGGGAGCAGTACTTC. This codes for CASSFGQGREQYF. V and J are TRBV5-1 and TRBJ2-7; TRBD1 or TRBD2 may be the D gene (5 bases each). The V gene lost 2 bases and the J gene lost 7 bases, with 13 bases spanning the gap. Germline V gene data show CDR1 as SGHRS and CDR2 as YFSETQ. The CDR3 loop spans 13 amino acids. Supplemented by reference TRBV5-1 and TRBJ2-7, the full variable domain reads KAGVTQTPRYLIKTRGQQVTLSCSPISGHRSVSWYQQTPGQGLQFLFEYFSETQRNKGNFPGRFSGRQFSNSRSEMNVSTLELGDSALYLCASSFGQGREQYFGPGTRLTVT.

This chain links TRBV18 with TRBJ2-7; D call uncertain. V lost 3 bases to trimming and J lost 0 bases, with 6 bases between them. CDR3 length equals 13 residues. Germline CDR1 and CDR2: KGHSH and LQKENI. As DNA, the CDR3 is TGTGCCAGCTCACCCTGGGACTCCTACGAGCAGTACTTC. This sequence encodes CASSPWDSYEQYF.

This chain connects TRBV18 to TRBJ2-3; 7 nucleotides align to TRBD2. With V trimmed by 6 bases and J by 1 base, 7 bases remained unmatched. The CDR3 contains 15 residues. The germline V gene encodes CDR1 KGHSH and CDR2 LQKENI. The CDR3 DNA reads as TGTGCCAGCTCGCGGGACTACGGAGGCACAGATACGCAGTATTTT. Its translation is CASSRDYGGTDTQYF.

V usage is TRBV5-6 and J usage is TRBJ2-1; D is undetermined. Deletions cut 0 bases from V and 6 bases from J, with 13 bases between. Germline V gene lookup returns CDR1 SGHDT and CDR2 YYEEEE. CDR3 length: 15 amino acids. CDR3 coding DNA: TGTGCCAGCAGCTTGGCCGACGGTGTGGGCAATGAGCAGTTCTTC. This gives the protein CASSLADGVGNEQFF.

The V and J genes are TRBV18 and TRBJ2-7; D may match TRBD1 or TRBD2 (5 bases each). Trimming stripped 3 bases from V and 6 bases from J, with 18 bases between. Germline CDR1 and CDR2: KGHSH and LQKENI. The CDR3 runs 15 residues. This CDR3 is CASSPGAGPGIEQYF. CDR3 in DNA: TGTGCCAGCTCACCCGGGGCAGGGCCAGGGATCGAGCAGTACTTC.

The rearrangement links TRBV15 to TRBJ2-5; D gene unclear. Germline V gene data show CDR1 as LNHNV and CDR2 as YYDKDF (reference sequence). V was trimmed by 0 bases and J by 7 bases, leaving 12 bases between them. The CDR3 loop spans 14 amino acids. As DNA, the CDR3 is TGTGCCACCAGCAGAGACACGACATCCGGGACCCAGTACTTC. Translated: CATSRDTTSGTQYF.

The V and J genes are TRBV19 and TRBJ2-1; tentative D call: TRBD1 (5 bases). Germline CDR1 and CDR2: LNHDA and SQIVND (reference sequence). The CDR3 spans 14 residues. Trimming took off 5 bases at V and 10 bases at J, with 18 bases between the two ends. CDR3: CASSPQTDLEEQFF. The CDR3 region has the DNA TGTGCCAGTAGTCCTCAGACAGATTTGGAGGAGCAGTTCTTC.

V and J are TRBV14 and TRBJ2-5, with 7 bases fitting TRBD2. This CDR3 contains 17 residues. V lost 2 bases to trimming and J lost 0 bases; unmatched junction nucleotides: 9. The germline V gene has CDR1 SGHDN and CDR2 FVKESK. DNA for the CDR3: TGTGCCAGCAGCCAATCCGTAGGGAGGGCCTACCAAGAGACCCAGTACTTC. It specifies CASSQSVGRAYQETQYF.

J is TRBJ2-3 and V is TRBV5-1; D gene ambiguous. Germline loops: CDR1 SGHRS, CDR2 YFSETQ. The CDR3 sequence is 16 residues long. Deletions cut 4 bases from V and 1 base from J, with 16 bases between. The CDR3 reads CASSVDPRVGTDTQYF. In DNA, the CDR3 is TGCGCCAGCAGCGTCGACCCGAGAGTGGGCACAGATACGCAGTATTTT.

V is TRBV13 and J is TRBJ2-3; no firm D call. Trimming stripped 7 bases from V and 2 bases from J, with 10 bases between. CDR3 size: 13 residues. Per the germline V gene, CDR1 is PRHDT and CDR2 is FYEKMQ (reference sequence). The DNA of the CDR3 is TGTGCCAGCAAGGTTAGGGACACAGATACGCAGTATTTT. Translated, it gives CASKVRDTDTQYF.

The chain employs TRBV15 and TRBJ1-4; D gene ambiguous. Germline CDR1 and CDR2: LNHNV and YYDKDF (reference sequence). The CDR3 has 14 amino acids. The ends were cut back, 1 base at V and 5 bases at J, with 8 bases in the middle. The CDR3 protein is CATSRGSGNEKLFF. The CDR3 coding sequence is TGTGCCACCAGCAGAGGGAGCGGGAATGAAAAACTGTTTTTT.

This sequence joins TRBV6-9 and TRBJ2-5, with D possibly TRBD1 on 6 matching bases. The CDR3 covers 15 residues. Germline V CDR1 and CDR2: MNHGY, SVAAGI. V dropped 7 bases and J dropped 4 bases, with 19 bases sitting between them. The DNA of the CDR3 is TGTGCCAGCATCCCTTTGGGAAGCAGGGGAGAGACCCAGTACTTC. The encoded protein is CASIPLGSRGETQYF.

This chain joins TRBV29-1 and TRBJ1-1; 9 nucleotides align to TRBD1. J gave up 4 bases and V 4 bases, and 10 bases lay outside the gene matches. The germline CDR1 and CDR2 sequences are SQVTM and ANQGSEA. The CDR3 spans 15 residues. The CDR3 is CSVAPGQGRGTEAFF. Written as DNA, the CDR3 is TGCAGCGTTGCCCCGGGACAGGGAAGAGGCACTGAAGCTTTCTTT. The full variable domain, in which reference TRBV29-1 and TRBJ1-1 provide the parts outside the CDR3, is SAVISQKPSRDICQRGTSLTIQCQVDSQVTMMFWYRQQPGQSLTLIATANQGSEATYESGFVIDKFPISRPNLTFSTLTVSNMSPEDSSIYLCSVAPGQGRGTEAFFGQGTRLTVV.

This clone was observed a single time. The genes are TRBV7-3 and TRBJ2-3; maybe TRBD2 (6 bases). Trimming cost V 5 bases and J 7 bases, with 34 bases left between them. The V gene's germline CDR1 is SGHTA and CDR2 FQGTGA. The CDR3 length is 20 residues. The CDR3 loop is CASSLLGGAGSENFINTQYF. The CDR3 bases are TGTGCCAGCAGCCTATTAGGCGGGGCCGGGAGCGAAAATTTTATAAATACGCAGTATTTT.

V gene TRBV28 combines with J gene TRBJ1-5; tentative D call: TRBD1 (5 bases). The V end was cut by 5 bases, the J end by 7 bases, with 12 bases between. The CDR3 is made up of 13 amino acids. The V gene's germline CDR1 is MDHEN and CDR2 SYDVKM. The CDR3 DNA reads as TGTGCCAGCAGTACAGGAAGAGGACAGCCCCAGCATTTT. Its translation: CASSTGRGQPQHF.

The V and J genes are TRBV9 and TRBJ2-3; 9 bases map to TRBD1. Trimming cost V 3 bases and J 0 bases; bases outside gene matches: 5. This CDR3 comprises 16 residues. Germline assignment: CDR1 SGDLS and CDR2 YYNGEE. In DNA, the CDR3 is TGTGCCAGCAGCGCACCCGGGACAGGGAGCACAGATACGCAGTATTTT. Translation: CASSAPGTGSTDTQYF.

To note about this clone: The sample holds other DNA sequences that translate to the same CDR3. CDR3: CASSQGLAGDEQYF. The CDR3 bases are TGCGCCAGCAGCCAAGGGCTAGCGGGAGACGAGCAGTACTTC. This chain links TRBV4-3 with TRBJ2-7; 10 bases agree with TRBD2. With 1 base clipped from V and 5 bases from J, the junction kept 2 bases outside the gene matches. The germline CDR1 and CDR2 sequences are LGHNA and YSLEER. The length of the CDR3 is 14 residues.

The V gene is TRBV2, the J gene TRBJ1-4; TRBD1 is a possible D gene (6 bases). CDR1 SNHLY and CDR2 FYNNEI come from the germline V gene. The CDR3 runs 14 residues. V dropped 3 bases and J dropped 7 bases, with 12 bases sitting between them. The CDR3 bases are TGTGCCAGCAGTGACTTGGGGGGCAGTGAAAAACTGTTTTTT. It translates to CASSDLGGSEKLFF.

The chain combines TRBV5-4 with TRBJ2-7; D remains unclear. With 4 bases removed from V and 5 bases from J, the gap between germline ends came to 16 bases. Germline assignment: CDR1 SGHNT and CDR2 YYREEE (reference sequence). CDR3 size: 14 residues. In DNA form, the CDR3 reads TGTGCCAGCAGCCCCGAACGGTCGTCTCACGAGCAGTACTTC. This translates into CASSPERSSHEQYF.

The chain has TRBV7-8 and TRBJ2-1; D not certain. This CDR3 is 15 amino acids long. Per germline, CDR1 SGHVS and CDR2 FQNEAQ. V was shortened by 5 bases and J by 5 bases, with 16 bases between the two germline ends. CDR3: CASSPHKVSHNEQFF. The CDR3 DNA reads TGTGCCAGCAGCCCCCACAAGGTCTCTCACAATGAGCAGTTCTTC.

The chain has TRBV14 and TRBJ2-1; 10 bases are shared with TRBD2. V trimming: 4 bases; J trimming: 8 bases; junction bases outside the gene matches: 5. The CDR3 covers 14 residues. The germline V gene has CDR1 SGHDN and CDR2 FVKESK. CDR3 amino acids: CASSLSGRWDEQFF. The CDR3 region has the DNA TGTGCCAGCAGCCTTAGCGGGAGGTGGGATGAGCAGTTCTTC. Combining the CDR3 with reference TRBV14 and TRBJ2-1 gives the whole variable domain EAGVTQFPSHSVIEKGQTVTLRCDPISGHDNLYWYRRVMGKEIKFLLHFVKESKQDESGMPNNRFLAERTGGTYSTLKVQPAELEDSGVYFCASSLSGRWDEQFFGPGTRLTVL.

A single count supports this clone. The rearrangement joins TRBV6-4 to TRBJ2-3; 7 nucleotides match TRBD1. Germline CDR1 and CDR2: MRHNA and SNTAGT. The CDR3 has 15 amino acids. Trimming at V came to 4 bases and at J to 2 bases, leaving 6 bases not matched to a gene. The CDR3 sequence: CASSATGQSTDTQYF. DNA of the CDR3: TGTGCCAGCAGTGCTACGGGACAGTCCACAGATACGCAGTATTTT.